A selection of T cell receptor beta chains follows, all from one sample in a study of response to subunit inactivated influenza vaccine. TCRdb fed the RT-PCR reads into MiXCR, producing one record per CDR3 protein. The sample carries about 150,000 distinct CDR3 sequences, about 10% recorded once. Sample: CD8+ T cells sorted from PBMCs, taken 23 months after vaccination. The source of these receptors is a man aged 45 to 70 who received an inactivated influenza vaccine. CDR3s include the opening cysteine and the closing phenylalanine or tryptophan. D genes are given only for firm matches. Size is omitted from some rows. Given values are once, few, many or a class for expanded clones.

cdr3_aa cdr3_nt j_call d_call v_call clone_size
CASSRDRLMNTEAFF TGTGCCAGCAGCCGGGACAGGCTCATGAACACTGAAGCTTTCTTT TRBJ1-1 TRBD1 TRBV3-1 many
CASSQERGDRAVGNEQFF TGTGCCAGCAGCCAAGAAAGGGGGGACAGGGCAGTCGGCAATGAGCAGTTCTTC TRBJ2-1 TRBD1 TRBV4-2 few
CASSQEAGDTEAFF TGTGCCAGCAGCCAAGAGGCCGGGGACACTGAAGCTTTCTTT TRBJ1-1 NA TRBV4-2 few
CASSGVEALTGGHEQYF TGTGCCAGCAGTGGAGTGGAGGCCCTGACAGGGGGGCACGAGCAGTACTTC TRBJ2-7 TRBD1 TRBV2 NA
CASSSWTLYQETQYF TGTGCCAGCAGTTCGTGGACTCTGTACCAAGAGACCCAGTACTTC TRBJ2-5 NA TRBV6-5 few
CASSQGTSGYEQYF TGTGCCAGTAGTCAAGGGACTAGCGGCTACGAGCAGTACTTC TRBJ2-7 TRBD2 TRBV4-3 NA
CSARYQGAFF TGCAGTGCTAGATACCAGGGGGCTTTCTTT TRBJ1-1 NA TRBV20-1 few
CASSVEGTSDETQYF TGTGCCAGCAGCGTAGAGGGGACTAGCGACGAGACCCAGTACTTC TRBJ2-5 TRBD2 TRBV9 few
CASSRTLRQGEGEQYF TGTGCCAGCAGCCGAACTCTAAGGCAGGGGGAAGGCGAGCAGTACTTC TRBJ2-7 TRBD1 TRBV3-1 NA
CASSRALATGELFF TGCGCCAGCAGCCGCGCCCTCGCCACCGGGGAGCTGTTTTTT TRBJ2-2 NA TRBV4-1 few
CASSSPVGAPYEQYF TGTGCCAGCAGCTCCCCGGTCGGAGCCCCCTACGAGCAGTACTTC TRBJ2-7 NA TRBV7-9 NA
CASSPREGSHYGYTF TGTGCCAGCTCACCTCGGGAGGGTTCGCACTATGGCTACACCTTC TRBJ1-2 NA TRBV18 NA
CASSQGSAGAILYNEQFF TGCGCCAGCAGCCAAGGTTCGGCAGGGGCGATTCTCTACAATGAGCAGTTCTTC TRBJ2-1 NA TRBV4-1 NA
CASSDPWDRETDTQYF TGTGCCAGCAGTGATCCGTGGGACAGGGAGACAGATACGCAGTATTTT TRBJ2-3 TRBD1 TRBV2 few
CATSSTGQGARDTQYF TGTGCCACCAGCAGTACGGGACAGGGGGCGCGAGATACGCAGTATTTT TRBJ2-3 TRBD1 TRBV15 few
CSASRSKETQYF TGCAGTGCTAGTCGGTCGAAAGAGACCCAGTACTTC TRBJ2-5 NA TRBV20-1 NA
CASSLSGDVYEQYF TGCGCCAGCAGCTTGAGCGGAGACGTATACGAGCAGTACTTC TRBJ2-7 NA TRBV5-1 many
CASSEPPASYNEQFF TGTGCCAGCAGCGAACCCCCCGCGTCCTACAATGAGCAGTTCTTC TRBJ2-1 NA TRBV9 many
CASSYSTFASPSYEQYF TGTGCCAGCAGTTACTCGACTTTTGCGTCCCCAAGTTACGAGCAGTACTTC TRBJ2-7 NA TRBV6-5 few
CASSFTTGGYEKLFF TGTGCCAGCAGCTTTACGACAGGGGGCTATGAAAAACTGTTTTTT TRBJ1-4 TRBD1 TRBV7-6 few
CASSRWGLTDTQYF TGTGCCAGCAGCCGATGGGGCCTCACCGATACGCAGTATTTT TRBJ2-3 NA TRBV9 NA
CASSYSAGGREQYF TGTGCCAGCAGTTACTCTGCGGGCGGGCGGGAGCAGTACTTC TRBJ2-7 NA TRBV6-5 few
CASSWGVGYNEQFF TGTGCCAGCAGCTGGGGGGTCGGGTACAATGAGCAGTTCTTC TRBJ2-1 NA TRBV27 few
CASSPGPILAKNIQYF TGCGCCAGCAGCCCAGGGCCAATACTAGCCAAAAACATTCAGTACTTC TRBJ2-4 NA TRBV10-1 NA
CAISDSTGLVNEQYF TGTGCCATCAGTGACTCGACAGGGTTAGTCAACGAGCAGTACTTC TRBJ2-7 TRBD1 TRBV10-3 many
CASSLGIDEQYF TGTGCCAGCAGCTTAGGAATCGACGAGCAGTACTTC TRBJ2-7 NA TRBV7-9 NA
CASSGPGSQDTQYF TGCGCCAGCAGTGGGCCAGGAAGCCAAGATACGCAGTATTTT TRBJ2-3 NA TRBV10-1 few
CASSQEYRGVGTDTQYF TGTGCCAGCAGCCAAGAGTATCGCGGGGTGGGCACAGATACGCAGTATTTT TRBJ2-3 NA TRBV3-1 NA
CSARDWLANNEQFF TGCAGTGCTAGAGATTGGCTCGCCAACAATGAGCAGTTCTTC TRBJ2-1 NA TRBV20-1 once
CASSFAEGQDISYPKNIQYF TGTGCCAGCAGCTTCGCCGAGGGACAGGATATAAGCTATCCCAAAAACATTCAGTACTTC TRBJ2-4 TRBD1 TRBV7-2 NA
CAFESAGELFF TGTGCCTTTGAGTCGGCCGGGGAGCTGTTTTTT TRBJ2-2 NA TRBV5-5 NA
CASSLSATASYGNGYTF TGTGCCAGCAGCCTATCCGCCACAGCTTCCTATGGAAATGGCTACACCTTC TRBJ1-2 NA TRBV11-2 NA
CASSLEGRPNEKLFF TGTGCCAGCAGCTTAGAGGGGAGGCCTAATGAAAAACTGTTTTTT TRBJ1-4 NA TRBV7-9 NA
CASSLTSGDPTDTQYF TGTGCCAGCAGTTTGACTAGCGGAGACCCTACAGATACGCAGTATTTT TRBJ2-3 TRBD2 TRBV27 NA
CASSPGLGGLFF TGTGCCAGCAGTCCCGGACTAGGAGGACTGTTTTTT TRBJ1-4 NA TRBV12-3/TRBV12-4 NA
CASSADLYSLGDGYTF TGTGCCAGCAGCGCGGACCTCTATTCCCTCGGAGATGGCTACACCTTC TRBJ1-2 NA TRBV5-5 few
CASSTIGLAGYEQYF TGTGCCAGCAGTACCATCGGACTAGCGGGATACGAGCAGTACTTC TRBJ2-7 TRBD2 TRBV27 few
CASSPTWRGGADEQYF TGTGCCAGCAGCCCAACGTGGCGGGGGGGCGCCGACGAGCAGTACTTC TRBJ2-7 TRBD2 TRBV28 NA
CSVEAETGTGELFF TGCAGCGTTGAAGCAGAGACAGGGACCGGGGAGCTGTTTTTT TRBJ2-2 TRBD1 TRBV29-1 many
CASSEIDPRGEPQHF TGTGCCAGCAGTGAAATAGATCCGAGAGGGGAGCCCCAGCATTTT TRBJ1-5 NA TRBV2 NA